What follows describes a single T cell receptor (beta chain). Its antigen is not identified. In germline, CDR1 is SNHLY, CDR2 FYNNEI. The CDR3 is made up of 14 amino acids. The germline V and J ends were trimmed by 8 bases and 6 bases, with 18 bases remaining between them. These data come from a study of cytomegalovirus exposure and HLA in healthy donors. Overall study findings and caveats: Other equally common chains were less clonally expanded than HLA-associated TCR beta chains, a later analysis showed. Some segments of the V type, notably TRBV6-2 and TRBV6-3, were excluded as indistinguishable.

This PCR relied on a set of 60 Vbeta primers and 13 Jbeta primers. This table comes from immunoSEQ multiplex PCR, and its TCRdb copy is limited to in-frame clones, with some not included. Recorded for this sample: roughly 110,000 clones. The chain has TRBV2 and TRBJ2-3, with a tentative D call TRBD2 (7 bases). The clonotype originates from a young man in good health and CMV-seronegative. The sequencing input was PBMCs. The CDR3 DNA follows: TGTGCCAGCCACCCGAGGGGGGAGGGGGATACGCAGTATTTT. Protein product: CASHPRGEGDTQYF. The full variable domain, with the rest looked up from reference TRBV2 and TRBJ2-3, is EPEVTQTPSHQVTQMGQEVILRCVPISNHLYFYWYRQILGQKVEFLVSFYNNEISEKSEIFDDQFSVERPDGSNFTLKIRSTKLEDSAMYFCASHPRGEGDTQYFGPGTRLTVL.